One and the same sample provided the 14 T cell receptor beta chains below, sequenced in a study of cytomegalovirus exposure and HLA in healthy donors (dated by TCRdb to about 2017). Library preparation employed the immunoSEQ multiplex PCR assay. For the multiplex PCR, a mixture combining 60 forward primers for TCR Vbeta segments and 13 reverse primers for TCR Jbeta segments was used. The table comes from immuneACCESS by way of TCRdb, which keeps in-frame sequences with V and J called. Part of the clones is missing from these tables; in studies checked, under half for an unresolved V gene and the rest for unknown reasons. Counted in this sample were 130,000 to 150,000 clones; nearly 80% of them appeared once. The ten largest account for around 4.9% of the sample. Sequenced: PBMCs. The receptors derive from a male donor in good health and CMV-seronegative.

This clone occurred a few times. The chain employs TRBV6-5 and TRBJ2-1, with TRBD2 identical over 10 bases. J gave up 6 bases and V 6 bases, and 8 bases lay outside the gene matches. The CDR3 covers 15 residues. The germline V gene has CDR1 MNHEY and CDR2 SVGAGI. The CDR3 is CASRGPGLARNEQFF. CDR3 sequence (DNA): TGTGCCAGCAGGGGCCCGGGACTAGCGCGCAATGAGCAGTTCTTC.

The chain joins TRBV7-7 to TRBJ1-2, with 7 bases fitting TRBD1. Per germline, CDR1 SSHAT and CDR2 FNYEAQ (reference sequence). CDR3 length: 14 amino acids. J lost 1 base, V lost 10 bases, and 9 bases had no gene match. CDR3 in DNA: TGTGCCACCCAGGGGGTACCCTTTAACTATGGCTACACCTTC. Its protein product is CATQGVPFNYGYTF. Drawing the rest from reference TRBV7-7 and TRBJ1-2, the complete variable domain is GAGVSQSPRYKVTKRGQDVTLRCDPISSHATLYWYQQALGQGPEFLTYFNYEAQPDKSGLPSDRFSAERPEGSISTLTIQRTEQRDSAMYRCATQGVPFNYGYTFGSGTRLTVV.

The chain joins TRBV6-1 to TRBJ2-1; 7 nucleotides agree with TRBD2. Germline-derived CDR1 and CDR2 are MNHNS and SASEGT. V lost 6 bases and J lost 7; bases outside the gene matches: 9. The length of the CDR3 is 14 residues. Here the CDR3 reads CASRPGLPSNEQFF. CDR3 coding DNA: TGTGCCAGCAGGCCGGGACTACCATCTAATGAGCAGTTCTTC.

The V gene is TRBV28, the J gene TRBJ1-1; D is unresolved. Germline V lookup: CDR1 MDHEN, CDR2 SYDVKM. V lost 10 bases to trimming and J lost 5 bases, with 14 bases between them. This CDR3 has 12 residues. CDR3 sequence reads: CATRTGATEAFF. The CDR3 nucleotides read TGTGCCACCCGAACCGGAGCAACTGAAGCTTTCTTT.

The chain carries TRBV18 and TRBJ1-1; D is possibly TRBD1 (6 bases). V dropped 3 bases and J dropped 5 bases, with 16 bases sitting between them. CDR1 and CDR2 (germline): KGHSH, LQKENI. The CDR3 consists of 15 residues. The CDR3 here is CASSPQGGGGTEAFF. The CDR3 DNA reads TGTGCCAGCTCACCGCAGGGAGGGGGTGGAACTGAAGCTTTCTTT.

V is TRBV4-2 and J is TRBJ2-3; TRBD2 matches 7 bases. Trimming at V came to 2 bases and at J to 4 bases, leaving 6 bases not matched to a gene. The CDR3 is made up of 15 amino acids. Germline V gives CDR1 LGHNA, CDR2 YNFKEQ. The CDR3 region is CASSQSGEPPDTQYF. CDR3 nucleotides: TGTGCCAGCAGCCAAAGCGGGGAGCCACCAGATACGCAGTATTTT.

This rearrangement joins TRBV9 to TRBJ2-3, with D hard to call. The CDR3 is 13 amino acids. The V gene's germline CDR1 is SGDLS and CDR2 YYNGEE. V lost 1 base to trimming and J lost 6 bases, with 9 bases between them. CDR3 sequence reads: CASSVTSTDTQYF. The CDR3 region has the DNA TGTGCCAGCAGCGTAACTTCCACGGATACGCAGTATTTT.

The J gene is TRBJ1-6, the V gene TRBV2; D gene unclear. CDR1 and CDR2 from the germline V gene are SNHLY and FYNNEI. V gave up 5 bases and J gave up 0 bases, with 8 bases separating them. The CDR3 has 15 residues. CDR3 sequence reads: CASSRQDSYNSPLHF. The CDR3 nucleotides are TGTGCCAGCAGTAGACAAGACTCCTATAATTCACCCCTCCACTTT.

The J gene is TRBJ2-1, the V gene TRBV7-2; unclear D gene. The V end lost 1 base, the J end lost 6 bases, and 13 bases lay between the germline ends. Looked up from germline, CDR1 is SGHTA and CDR2 is FQGNSA. CDR3 length equals 15 residues. The CDR3 sequence is CASSLDRAKINEQFF. The CDR3 DNA reads TGTGCCAGCAGCTTAGACAGAGCAAAGATCAATGAGCAGTTCTTC.

This chain joins TRBV9 and TRBJ2-7, with a tentative D call TRBD1 (5 bases). The V and J ends lost 3 bases and 6 bases respectively, with 16 bases between them. The CDR3 runs to 14 residues. Germline V CDR1 and CDR2: SGDLS, YYNGEE. The CDR3 reads CASSADITSLEQYF. CDR3 in DNA: TGTGCCAGCAGCGCGGACATAACCTCCCTCGAGCAGTACTTC.

The chain links TRBV20-1 to TRBJ1-2; D is perhaps TRBD1 (5 bases). Looked up from germline, CDR1 is DFQATT and CDR2 is SNEGSKA (reference sequence). This CDR3 contains 11 residues. V gave up 3 bases and J gave up 10 bases, with 12 bases separating them. CDR3 protein: CSASRQGLYTF. Here the CDR3 DNA reads TGCAGTGCTAGCAGGCAGGGACTCTACACCTTC.

The gene calls are TRBV5-1 and TRBJ2-7; 7 nucleotides agree with TRBD1. The V gene end was trimmed by 3 bases and the J gene end by 3 bases; junction bases not matched to a gene: 3. The length of the CDR3 is 13 residues. The germline V gene has CDR1 SGHRS and CDR2 YFSETQ. The CDR3 here is CASSSRTGYEQYF. CDR3 coding DNA: TGCGCCAGCAGCTCGCGGACAGGCTACGAGCAGTACTTC.

This clone was detected only once. The chain uses TRBV5-1 and TRBJ2-3, with D perhaps TRBD2 (5 bases). With 0 bases removed from V and 2 bases from J, the gap between germline ends came to 16 bases. Germline-derived CDR1 and CDR2 are SGHRS and YFSETQ. The CDR3 loop spans 17 amino acids. The CDR3 protein is CASSLGASRGNTDTQYF. The CDR3 nucleotides are TGCGCCAGCAGCTTGGGGGCCAGCCGGGGTAACACAGATACGCAGTATTTT. Full variable domain (rest looked up from reference TRBV5-1 and TRBJ2-3): KAGVTQTPRYLIKTRGQQVTLSCSPISGHRSVSWYQQTPGQGLQFLFEYFSETQRNKGNFPGRFSGRQFSNSRSEMNVSTLELGDSALYLCASSLGASRGNTDTQYFGPGTRLTVL.

This chain uses TRBV6-6 with TRBJ2-5; D is perhaps TRBD2 (7 bases). Trimming shortened V by 8 bases and J by 7 bases, and 26 bases separated the two germline ends. The length of the CDR3 is 16 residues. CDR1 and CDR2 from the germline V gene are MNHNY and SVGAGI (reference sequence). The CDR3 nucleotides are TGTGCCAGCCGACCCCCTAACAGGGAGGGGTGGGGGACCCAGTACTTC. Amino acids: CASRPPNREGWGTQYF.